This T cell receptor beta chain was captured in a study of beta chain features in type 1 diabetes. This CDR3 is 11 amino acids long. Germline V lookup: CDR1 GTSNPN, CDR2 SVGIG (reference sequence). Reverse transcription of all isolated RNA meant that expressed TCRB transcripts were sequenced. The assay was immunoSEQ multiplex PCR, and TCRdb's table has in-frame clones only and misses some. Of about 330,000 clones listed, approximately 10% were seen once; the top ten hold about 0.014%. V usage is TRBV30 and J usage is TRBJ2-1; D possibly corresponds to TRBD1 (5 bases). This sequence was found in a woman in her 30s in good health. Sequencing was done on a sample of naive CD4+ T cells from blood. CDR3 in amino acids: CAQRGHNEQFF. DNA for the CDR3: TGTGCGCAAAGGGGTCACAATGAGCAGTTCTTC. The complete variable domain, with remaining parts taken from reference TRBV30 and TRBJ2-1, reads SQTIHQWPATLVQPVGSPLSLECTVEGTSNPNLYWYRQAAGRGLQLLFYSVGIGQISSEVPQNLSASRPQDRQFILSSKKLLLSDSGFYLCAQRGHNEQFFGPGTRLTVL.